A selection of T cell receptor beta chains follows, all from one sample in a study of regulatory T cells in long-lasting Graves disease. TCRdb analysed the multiplex PCR reads with MiXCR anew, one entry per CDR3 protein. This sample has roughly 510,000 distinct CDR3 sequences; approximately 16% occur once, and the top ten carry approximately 12%. The data also belong to a second study, concerning T cells in Graves' hyperthyroidism and ophthalmopathy.

The specimen comprised peripheral blood mononuclear cells (PBMCs), sampled at new diagnosis, from a patient treated with antithyroid drugs. The receptors come from a young man with Graves disease. The CDR3 runs from the conserved cysteine through the conserved F or W. The order of the fields is clone size, V gene, J gene, D gene, CDR3 DNA, CDR3 protein. D genes are given only for firm matches. Size tells how often a clone was seen (once, few, many) or the class of an expanded clone, and some rows leave it out.

>many|TRBV2|TRBJ1-2|NA
TGTGCCAGCAGTGTATCAGGGCTCTATGGCTACACCTTC
CASSVSGLYGYTF
>NA|TRBV19|TRBJ2-5|NA
TGTGCCAGTAGTCCAGGGGTTGGGGAGACCCAGTACTTC
CASSPGVGETQYF
>many|TRBV30|TRBJ1-1|NA
TGTGCCTGGAGTCTCGTAACCTACACTGAAGCTTTCTTT
CAWSLVTYTEAFF
>few|TRBV5-6|TRBJ2-1|NA
TGTGCCAGCAGCAGAACAGGGGAGGGCTACAATGAGCAGTTCTTC
CASSRTGEGYNEQFF
>NA|TRBV7-8|TRBJ1-2|TRBD1
TGTGCCAGCAGCTTAGGTGGGACAGGGACTAACTATGGCTACACCTTC
CASSLGGTGTNYGYTF
>few|TRBV5-6|TRBJ1-2|NA
TGTGCCAGCAGCCCCGAGGGGGTCCCCGGCAATGGCTACACCTTC
CASSPEGVPGNGYTF
>few|TRBV12-3/TRBV12-4|TRBJ2-5|NA
TGTGCCAGCAGTTACGGGGTCGGAGAGACCCAGTACTTC
CASSYGVGETQYF
>many|TRBV12-3/TRBV12-4|TRBJ1-5|NA
TGTGCCAGCAGTTTGTCTTATGGTCAGCCCCAGCATTTT
CASSLSYGQPQHF
>few|TRBV5-1|TRBJ2-1|NA
TGCGCCAGCAGCTGGGGCGCCGGGGAGCAGTTCTTC
CASSWGAGEQFF
>NA|TRBV19|TRBJ2-5|NA
TGTGCCAGTAGTATCACGGGTACGCCCAGGGAGACCCAGTACTTC
CASSITGTPRETQYF
>NA|TRBV20-1|TRBJ1-6|TRBD1
TGCAGTGCTAGCCGTACAAGGACGACAGGGCTTTATTCACCCCTCCACTTT
CSASRTRTTGLYSPLHF
>few|TRBV6-1|TRBJ1-4|NA
TGTGCCAGCAGTGAAGCAACAAGGCCTCCGATCGGCGAAAAACTGTTTTTT
CASSEATRPPIGEKLFF
>NA|TRBV5-1|TRBJ2-1|NA
TGCGCCAGCAGCCCTCAAAGATCCTACAATGAGCAGTTCTTC
CASSPQRSYNEQFF
>NA|TRBV27|TRBJ1-4|NA
TGTGCCAGCGCCGGAGGAAAGGTTCGGGAAAAACTGTTTTTT
CASAGGKVREKLFF
>many|TRBV24-1|TRBJ2-1|TRBD1
TGTGCCACTGAATCCGGGACAGGGTTAGGTAATGAGCAGTTCTTC
CATESGTGLGNEQFF
>NA|TRBV5-1|TRBJ1-6|TRBD1
TGCGCCAGCAGACAAACGGGACAGCCCAATTCACCCCTCCACTTT
CASRQTGQPNSPLHF
>NA|TRBV7-2|TRBJ1-2|NA
TGTGCCAGCAGCCCCAATGCCGGTCCCGCTGGCTACACCTTC
CASSPNAGPAGYTF
>NA|TRBV6-2/TRBV6-3|TRBJ1-5|NA
TGTGCCAGCAGTTACTCGTGGGACAACAATCAGCCCCAGCATTTT
CASSYSWDNNQPQHF
>many|TRBV5-5|TRBJ2-5|NA
TGTGCCAGCAGCCTACACTCGAGTTGGGATCAAGAGACCCAGTACTTC
CASSLHSSWDQETQYF
>NA|TRBV20-1|TRBJ1-5|TRBD1
TGCAGTGCTAGGCCGGACAGGGAAGCTCAGCCCCAGCATTTT
CSARPDREAQPQHF
>NA|TRBV29-1|TRBJ2-3|NA
TGCAGCTCCGATGGTGGGTCTGGGTTTCTCACAGATACGCAGTATTTT
CSSDGGSGFLTDTQYF
>many|TRBV30|TRBJ2-2|NA
TGTGCCTGGAGTGTATCGGTCACCGGGGAGCTGTTTTTT
CAWSVSVTGELFF
>few|TRBV20-1|TRBJ2-7|NA
TGCAGTGCTCAACCATACGGCTACGAGCAGTACTTC
CSAQPYGYEQYF
>few|TRBV7-3|TRBJ2-1|TRBD2
TGTGCCAGCAGCTTACGAGGGGGTAGCGGGAGACCCAATGAGCAGTTCTTC
CASSLRGGSGRPNEQFF
>many|TRBV7-8|TRBJ2-2|NA
TGTGCCAGCAGCTCCGTCGCCGGGGAGCTGTTTTTT
CASSSVAGELFF